Below, 10 T cell receptor beta chains from the same sample are listed, as sequenced in a study of blood T cell repertoires in COVID-19. The table came from immunoSEQ multiplex PCR; TCRdb's copy has only in-frame clones and leaves some out. Of under 350,000 clones listed, under 90% are singletons. The sequenced sample consisted of peripheral blood. These receptors all come from a woman aged 25 to 39 with COVID-19, enrolled during active disease.

The chain is built from TRBV3-1 (or the pseudogene TRBV3-2) and TRBJ2-1, with 10 bases that match TRBD2. There are 15 residues in the CDR3. J lost 2 bases, V lost 8 bases, and 6 bases had no gene match. Germline V gives CDR1 LGHDT, CDR2 YNNKEL (reference sequence). The CDR3, as DNA: TGTGCCAGCCACTTAAGCGGGGGGGCCTACAATGAGCAGTTCTTC. Translated: CASHLSGGAYNEQFF.

At least ten counts were recorded for this clone. The sample contains more than one DNA sequence encoding this CDR3. This rearrangement joins TRBV5-1 to TRBJ1-1; D not certain. V lost 0 bases and J 5 bases, leaving 8 bases between the germline ends. The CDR3 extends over 13 amino acids. Germline CDR1 and CDR2: SGHRS and YFSETQ. CDR3: CASSLGGPTEAFF. CDR3 nucleotides: TGCGCCAGCAGCTTGGGCGGGCCGACTGAAGCTTTCTTT.

This chain links TRBV10-3 with TRBJ2-3; 9 nucleotides line up with TRBD2. This CDR3 spans 15 amino acids. Germline-derived CDR1 and CDR2 are ENHRY and SYGVKD. With V trimmed by 5 bases and J by 5 bases, 8 bases remained unmatched. Here the CDR3 DNA reads TGTGCCATCAGTACCGAGCGGGGGGAAGGAGATACGCAGTATTTT. It yields the protein CAISTERGEGDTQYF.

The J gene is TRBJ1-3, the V gene TRBV7-9; 7 bases match TRBD1. This CDR3 is built from 15 residues. Germline CDR1 SEHNR, CDR2 FQNEAQ (reference sequence). Trimming cost V 4 bases and J 3 bases; bases outside gene matches: 6. CDR3 nucleotide sequence: TGTGCCAGCAGCTCCCCGTGGGACAGTGGAAACACCATATATTTT. The encoded protein is CASSSPWDSGNTIYF.

This clone was recorded once. This sequence joins TRBV2 and TRBJ1-5; 8 bases agree with TRBD1. V lost 8 bases, J lost 3 bases, and 9 bases stayed unmatched. The germline V gene encodes CDR1 SNHLY and CDR2 FYNNEI. This CDR3 contains 15 residues. The CDR3 spells CASGGTGVLNQPQHF. The CDR3 DNA sequence: TGTGCCAGCGGAGGGACAGGCGTTCTCAATCAGCCCCAGCATTTT.

CDR3: CASSFPGFYEQYV. CDR3 nucleotides: TGTGCCAGCAGCTTCCCCGGGTTTTACGAGCAGTACGTC. The gene calls are TRBV5-6 and TRBJ2-7, with unresolved D. CDR1 and CDR2 (germline): SGHDT, YYEEEE. Deletions cut 2 bases from V and 4 bases from J, with 10 bases between. CDR3 length equals 13 residues.

This rearrangement joins TRBV6-5 to TRBJ1-2, with D tentatively TRBD1 (6 bases). This CDR3 region has 15 residues. Trimming shortened V by 6 bases and J by 7 bases, and 21 bases separated the two germline ends. In germline, CDR1 is MNHEY, CDR2 SVGAGI. In DNA form, the CDR3 reads TGTGCCAGCAGGCCTTTCGGGAGGGGGATGGGTGGCTACACCTTC. This encodes CASRPFGRGMGGYTF.

The chain links TRBV6-5 to TRBJ1-1; D is unresolved. Germline V gives CDR1 MNHEY, CDR2 SVGAGI. V was pared by 6 bases and J by 1 base, with 6 bases between. CDR3 length: 12 amino acids. CDR3 in amino acids: CASRPGNTEAFF. CDR3 nucleotides: TGTGCCAGCAGACCGGGGAACACTGAAGCTTTCTTT.

CDR3 in amino acids: CASSQEGLEGMNTEAFF. CDR3 sequence (DNA): TGTGCCAGCAGCCAAGAGGGACTGGAGGGGATGAACACTGAAGCTTTCTTT. The genes are TRBV4-2 and TRBJ1-1; tentative D call: TRBD1 (5 bases). CDR3 length equals 17 residues. Germline-derived CDR1 and CDR2 are LGHNA and YNFKEQ. V lost 0 bases, J lost 0 bases, and 14 bases lay in between.

V usage is TRBV5-1 and J usage is TRBJ2-5; D not certain. Looked up from germline, CDR1 is SGHRS and CDR2 is YFSETQ. The CDR3 length is 13 residues. Trimming cost V 3 bases and J 0 bases, with 6 bases left between them. CDR3 region: CASSSADQETQYF. The CDR3 bases are TGCGCCAGCAGCTCCGCGGACCAAGAGACCCAGTACTTC.